The 10 T cell receptor beta chains presented below share a single source sample, sequenced in a study of blood T cells in healthy people across ages. For the second PCR, which ran for about 7 to 11 cycles, a sample-barcoded 5' primer and a J-beta primer mix were used. TCRdb re-called the 5' RACE reads with MiXCR, one entry per CDR3 protein. The sample has around 1.5 million distinct CDR3 sequences; 42% are singletons. Sequences were obtained from blood. The origin of the receptors is a woman between 18 and 29 years old in good health.

This clonotype has a handful of counts. The rearrangement uses TRBV6-5 and TRBJ2-3; D may be TRBD1 (5 bases). This CDR3 spans 15 amino acids. CDR1 is MNHEY and CDR2 is SVGAGI in the germline V gene. V lost 0 bases, J lost 2 bases, and 9 bases lay in between. The CDR3 DNA reads TGTGCCAGCAGTTACTCTGGACACCCCACAGATACGCAGTATTTT. It specifies CASSYSGHPTDTQYF.

Here the CDR3 DNA reads TGTGCCAGCAGCACCAGATCGGGACAGGGGACAGGGACCCAGTACTTC. Its protein is CASSTRSGQGTGTQYF. This chain uses TRBV11-2 with TRBJ2-5, with 10 bases matching TRBD1. Germline CDR1 is SGHAT and CDR2 is FQNNGV. This CDR3 has 16 amino acids. The V and J ends lost 5 bases and 7 bases, in that order; junction bases with no gene match: 13.

In nucleotides, the CDR3 is TGTGCCAGCAGCCCCCCACCAGGGCAGTACTTC. It is translated as CASSPPPGQYF. V usage is TRBV5-5 and J usage is TRBJ2-7; D ambiguous. V gave up 4 bases and J gave up 9 bases, with 11 bases separating them. The CDR3 covers 11 residues. The germline V gene encodes CDR1 SGHKS and CDR2 YYEKEE (reference sequence).

CDR3 sequence: CASSLMPGDTDTQYF. The DNA for the CDR3 is TGTGCCAGCAGCCTGATGCCGGGGGATACAGATACGCAGTATTTT. This chain joins TRBV3-1 and TRBJ2-3, with D perhaps matching TRBD2 (6 bases). V dropped 4 bases and J dropped 3 bases, with 14 bases sitting between them. CDR3 length equals 15 residues. Germline CDR1 is LGHDT and CDR2 is YNNKEL (reference sequence).

This clonotype came up a few times. The chain's CDR3 is CASSPRLSEQFF. The DNA for the CDR3 is TGTGCCAGCAGTCCCCGACTGAGTGAGCAGTTCTTC. The V gene is TRBV28, the J gene TRBJ2-1; D gene uncertain. This CDR3 contains 12 residues. Trimming left V 5 bases short and J 9 bases short, with 11 bases between. Germline V gene sequence: CDR1 MDHEN, CDR2 SYDVKM.

The CDR3 protein is CASSGPDGGTDNEQFF. In DNA form, the CDR3 reads TGTGCCAGCAGCGGACCTGACGGGGGCACTGACAATGAGCAGTTCTTC. The chain has TRBV7-3 and TRBJ2-1, with D perhaps given as TRBD1 or TRBD2 (6 bases each). Trimming pared 5 bases from V and 5 bases from J, leaving 19 bases between. The CDR3 sequence is 16 residues long. Germline V gene data show CDR1 as SGHTA and CDR2 as FQGTGA. The full variable domain, rest sourced from reference TRBV7-3 and TRBJ2-1, is GAGVSQTPSNKVTEKGKYVELRCDPISGHTALYWYRQSLGQGPEFLIYFQGTGAADDSGLPNDRFFAVRPEGSVSTLKIQRTERGDSAVYLCASSGPDGGTDNEQFFGPGTRLTVL.

This clonotype has only a few counts. The CDR3 spells CASSLAGTERETQYF. The DNA for the CDR3 is TGCGCCAGCAGCTTGGCCGGGACAGAACGTGAGACCCAGTACTTC. This chain uses TRBV5-1 with TRBJ2-5; 7 positions agree with TRBD1. Germline V lookup: CDR1 SGHRS, CDR2 YFSETQ. Losses at the gene ends were 0 bases for V and 5 bases for J; bases not matched to a gene: 7. CDR3 length equals 15 residues. The variable domain in full, completed from reference TRBV5-1 and TRBJ2-5, reads KAGVTQTPRYLIKTRGQQVTLSCSPISGHRSVSWYQQTPGQGLQFLFEYFSETQRNKGNFPGRFSGRQFSNSRSEMNVSTLELGDSALYLCASSLAGTERETQYFGPGTRLLVL.

This sequence joins TRBV20-1 and TRBJ2-1; no definite D call. The CDR3 loop spans 14 amino acids. V was pared by 3 bases and J by 0 bases, with 9 bases between. Looked up from germline, CDR1 is DFQATT and CDR2 is SNEGSKA (reference sequence). CDR3 nucleotides: TGCAGTGCTAGCGGCAGCCCCTCCTACAATGAGCAGTTCTTC. It is translated as CSASGSPSYNEQFF.

Comments on this clonotype: A read error likely explains this, since a far larger clone differs by one base. The chain recombines TRBV27 with TRBJ2-6; D call uncertain. The germline CDR1 and CDR2 sequences are MNHEY and SMNVEV (reference sequence). The CDR3 runs 14 residues. DNA for the CDR3: TGTGCCAGCAGTTTAAGCTCTAGGGCCAACGTCCTGACTTTC. It codes for CASSLSSRANVLTF.

V usage is TRBV28 and J usage is TRBJ1-1; tentative D call: TRBD1 (5 bases). CDR1 is MDHEN and CDR2 is SYDVKM in the germline V gene. The CDR3 is 12 residues long. Trimming left V 11 bases short and J 2 bases short, with 12 bases between. The CDR3, as DNA: TGTGCCTTAGCGGGGGTAAACACTGAAGCTTTCTTT. It specifies CALAGVNTEAFF.